This T cell receptor beta chain was observed in a study of post-analysis software for immune sequencing data. Study-wide context: Relapsing-remitting, secondary progressive and progressive-relapsing forms of multiple sclerosis all featured among disease courses. Whole-study results and caveats: TRBV segments more frequent in patients than in controls numbered roughly 5 and included TRBV5-6, TRBV5-1 and TRBV20-1.

Every TCR beta cDNA library bore unique molecular identifiers. One entry per CDR3 protein results from TCRdb running MiXCR on the PCR reads. In the table there are roughly 670,000 distinct CDR3 sequences, approximately 60% of which are singletons. With 6 bases clipped from V and 4 bases from J, the junction kept 6 bases outside the gene matches. The CDR3 is made up of 14 amino acids. The table lists this clonotype with a few counts. The target antigen is unknown. The TCR comes from a girl aged 2-10 years with multiple sclerosis. The chain combines TRBV12-3 or TRBV12-4 with TRBJ2-5; 9 bases agree with TRBD1. Sequenced input: blood. The CDR3 reads CASRPGTGLETQYF. The CDR3 DNA follows: TGTGCCAGCAGGCCCGGGACAGGGTTAGAGACCCAGTACTTC.